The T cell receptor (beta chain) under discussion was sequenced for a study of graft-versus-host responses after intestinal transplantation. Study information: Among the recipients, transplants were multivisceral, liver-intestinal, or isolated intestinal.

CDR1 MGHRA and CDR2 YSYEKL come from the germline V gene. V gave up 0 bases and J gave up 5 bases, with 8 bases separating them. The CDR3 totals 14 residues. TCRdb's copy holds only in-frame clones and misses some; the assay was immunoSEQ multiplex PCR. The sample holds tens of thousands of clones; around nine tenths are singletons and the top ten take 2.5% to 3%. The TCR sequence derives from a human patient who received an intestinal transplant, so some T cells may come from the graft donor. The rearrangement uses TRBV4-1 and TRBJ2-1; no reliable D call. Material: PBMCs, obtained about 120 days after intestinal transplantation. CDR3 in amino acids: CASSQERVDNEQFF. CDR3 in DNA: TGCGCCAGCAGCCAAGAAAGGGTCGACAATGAGCAGTTCTTC.